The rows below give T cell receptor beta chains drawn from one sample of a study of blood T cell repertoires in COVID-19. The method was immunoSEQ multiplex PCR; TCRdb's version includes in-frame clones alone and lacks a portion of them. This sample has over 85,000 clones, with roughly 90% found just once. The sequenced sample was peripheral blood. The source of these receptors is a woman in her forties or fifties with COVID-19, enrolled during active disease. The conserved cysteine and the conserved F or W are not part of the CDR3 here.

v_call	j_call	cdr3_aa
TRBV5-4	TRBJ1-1	ASSLTGTEAF
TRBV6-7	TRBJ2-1	ASSPPGGGANEQF
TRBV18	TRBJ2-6	ASSPQIPSGANVLT
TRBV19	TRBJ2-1	ASSIARGQGFYNEQF
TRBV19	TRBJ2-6	ANTGHPGANVLT
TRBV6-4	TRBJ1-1	ASSDHQERMMNTEAF
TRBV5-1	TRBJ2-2	ASQGTTDTGELF
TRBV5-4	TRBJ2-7	ASSPGTGGYEQY
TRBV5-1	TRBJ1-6	ASSLAGQSSIH
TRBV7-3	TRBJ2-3	ASSPSGEDTQY
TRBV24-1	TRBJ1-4	ATSDWSGGNEKLF
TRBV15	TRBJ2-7	ATSNAGGSYEQY
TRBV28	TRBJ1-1	ASRTGTANPEAF
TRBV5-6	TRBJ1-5	ASSLSHSNQPQH
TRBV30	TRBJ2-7	ACNGDRAEYEQY
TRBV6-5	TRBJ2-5	ASRSGQGVETQY
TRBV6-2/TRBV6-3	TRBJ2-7	ASSYMGDREQY
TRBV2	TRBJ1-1	ASSEETGNTEAF
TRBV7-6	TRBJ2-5	ASSRYGAIRETQY
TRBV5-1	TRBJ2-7	ASSSDRFPYEQY
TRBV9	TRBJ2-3	ASSEIYRGDTQY
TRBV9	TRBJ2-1	ASSVSGGSYNEQF
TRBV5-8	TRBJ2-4	ASSPGQGTKNIQY
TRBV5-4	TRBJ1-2	ASTFQPGLDGYT
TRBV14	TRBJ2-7	ASSILASYEQY
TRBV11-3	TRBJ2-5	ASSILAGEETQY
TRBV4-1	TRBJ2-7	ASSQDQVAHEQY
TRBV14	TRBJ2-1	ASSQNRAVSEQF
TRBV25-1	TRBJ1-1	ASSGWGDTEAF
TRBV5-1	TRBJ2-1	ASRLPGASYNEQF
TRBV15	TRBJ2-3	ATSRDIAPDTQY
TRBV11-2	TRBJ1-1	ASSSGQGSTEAF